This TCR beta chain was recorded in a study of T cell responses to AZD1222 COVID-19 vaccine. Germline V gene data show CDR1 as MNHNS and CDR2 as SASEGT. The V and J ends lost 1 base and 1 base respectively, with 7 bases between them. The CDR3 sequence is 14 residues long. TCRdb's copy holds only in-frame clones and misses some; the assay was immunoSEQ multiplex PCR. The table records approximately 100,000 clones, about 86% of them present only once. As concerns this clone: No antigen is known for it.

Study-wide findings and caveats: Across spike, vaccine-associated CD4 TCRs were found, dominant at 160-218 and 743-854.

The TCR comes from an adult in good health. This chain uses TRBV6-1 with TRBJ1-1; D is possibly TRBD1 (5 bases). Sequencing was performed on peripheral blood, taken on day 0 of AZD1222 vaccination. CDR3 in DNA: TGTGCCAGCAGTGAAGAAGGGGAGAACACTGAAGCTTTCTTT. It translates to CASSEEGENTEAFF.